Each of the 27 T cell receptor beta chains below was sequenced from the same sample in a study of identifying expanded T cells in peripheral blood. Libraries were prepared by immunoSEQ multiplex PCR; TCRdb keeps only in-frame clonotypes and omits some of them. The sample holds more than 95,000 clones, over 65% seen once. Sequencing was done on a sample of blood. The source of these receptors is a person aged 18 to 69 in good health.

This sequence joins TRBV5-4 and TRBJ2-7; D is perhaps TRBD2 (6 bases). The CDR3 covers 14 residues. Trimming pared 0 bases from V and 7 bases from J, leaving 14 bases between. Germline V CDR1 and CDR2: SGHNT, YYREEE (reference sequence). In nucleotides, the CDR3 is TGTGCCAGCAGCTTGGGAGAGGAGGGCCCAGAGCAGTACTTC. This codes for CASSLGEEGPEQYF.

The chain has TRBV29-1 and TRBJ1-2; D gene ambiguous. This CDR3 contains 13 residues. The V gene lost 4 bases and the J gene lost 7 bases, with 16 bases spanning the gap. The V gene's germline CDR1 is SQVTM and CDR2 ANQGSEA. CDR3 bases: TGCAGCGTTGGCGGTTACCTCCCCAGTGGCTACACCTTC. Its translation is CSVGGYLPSGYTF.

V usage is TRBV27 and J usage is TRBJ2-3; D may be TRBD1 (5 bases). Per the germline V gene, CDR1 is MNHEY and CDR2 is SMNVEV (reference sequence). V lost 2 bases to trimming and J lost 6 bases, with 15 bases between them. This CDR3 region has 15 residues. CDR3 loop: CASSLARVPQDTQYF. For the CDR3, the DNA is TGTGCCAGCAGTTTAGCCAGGGTACCACAGGATACGCAGTATTTT.

The chain recombines TRBV6-5 with TRBJ2-7, with D tentatively TRBD2 (7 bases). Trimming pared 5 bases from V and 9 bases from J, leaving 20 bases between. Germline CDR1 reads MNHEY; CDR2 reads SVGAGI. The CDR3 sequence is 14 residues long. Written as DNA, the CDR3 is TGTGCCAGCAGTACCCCCGGCAGGGGAGGGACGCAGTACTTC. Its protein is CASSTPGRGGTQYF.

V and J are TRBV27 and TRBJ2-7; D is ambiguous. The CDR3 loop spans 13 amino acids. V dropped 2 bases and J dropped 0 bases, with 5 bases sitting between them. The germline gives CDR1 MNHEY, CDR2 SMNVEV (reference sequence). The CDR3 coding sequence is TGTGCCAGCAGTTTAGGTTACTCCTACGAGCAGTACTTC. Translating it yields CASSLGYSYEQYF.

The chain carries TRBV5-1 and TRBJ1-1; unclear D gene. CDR3 length equals 13 residues. The germline V and J ends were trimmed by 1 base and 0 bases, with 4 bases remaining between them. CDR1 and CDR2 (germline): SGHRS, YFSETQ. The CDR3 nucleotides read TGCGCCAGCAGCTTGTTTGTGAACACTGAAGCTTTCTTT. This codes for CASSLFVNTEAFF. The full variable domain, rest sourced from reference TRBV5-1 and TRBJ1-1, is KAGVTQTPRYLIKTRGQQVTLSCSPISGHRSVSWYQQTPGQGLQFLFEYFSETQRNKGNFPGRFSGRQFSNSRSEMNVSTLELGDSALYLCASSLFVNTEAFFGQGTRLTVV.

The rearrangement joins TRBV6-5 to TRBJ1-1; 8 nucleotides line up with TRBD1. The CDR3 covers 16 residues. Trimming removed 4 bases from V and 0 bases from J; junction bases left unmatched: 7. Germline CDR1 and CDR2: MNHEY and SVGAGI. The CDR3 here is CASSSRTGPLNTEAFF. The CDR3 coding sequence is TGTGCCAGCAGTTCCCGGACAGGGCCCCTGAACACTGAAGCTTTCTTT.

The V gene is TRBV19, the J gene TRBJ2-2; D remains unclear. V dropped 3 bases and J dropped 7 bases, with 9 bases sitting between them. The CDR3 totals 13 residues. CDR1 is LNHDA, CDR2 SQIVND, per germline (reference sequence). CDR3 in amino acids: CASSIHGDGELFF. Written as DNA, the CDR3 is TGTGCCAGTAGTATTCATGGGGACGGGGAGCTGTTTTTT.

This CDR3 is CASSTGTDQETQYF. CDR3 coding DNA: TGTGCCAGCAGCACCGGGACAGACCAAGAGACCCAGTACTTC. The chain joins TRBV5-6 to TRBJ2-5, with TRBD1 identical over 7 bases. V shed 4 bases and J 0 bases; nucleotides not matched to a gene: 3. The CDR3 is 14 residues long. CDR1 is SGHDT and CDR2 is YYEEEE in the germline V gene.

The V call is TRBV2, the J call TRBJ1-5; D not certain. The V end was cut by 4 bases, the J end by 6 bases, with 13 bases between. Germline CDR1 is SNHLY and CDR2 is FYNNEI. This CDR3 has 14 amino acids. In DNA, the CDR3 is TGTGCCAGCAGTGCCACAGCGGAACCTCAGCCCCAGCATTTT. Translation gives CASSATAEPQPQHF.

This clone occurred once. The CDR3 here is CASSLDRRGGYTF. The CDR3 DNA reads as TGTGCCAGCAGCTTAGACAGGCGGGGCGGCTACACCTTC. The rearrangement links TRBV7-9 to TRBJ1-2; maybe TRBD1 (5 bases). The germline gives CDR1 SEHNR, CDR2 FQNEAQ (reference sequence). The length of the CDR3 is 13 residues. Trimming took 1 base from V and 8 from J, leaving 11 bases between them.

The chain is built from TRBV9 and TRBJ1-6; D may be TRBD1 (5 bases). This CDR3 contains 15 residues. The germline V gene has CDR1 SGDLS and CDR2 YYNGEE. V was trimmed by 4 bases and J by 7 bases, leaving 15 bases between them. The CDR3 spells CASSSGQGPNSPLHF. The CDR3 DNA follows: TGTGCCAGCAGCTCCGGTCAGGGTCCGAATTCACCCCTCCACTTT.

This chain joins TRBV5-1 and TRBJ1-1; possibly TRBD1 for D (6 bases). V gave up 2 bases and J gave up 2 bases, with 13 bases separating them. The CDR3 covers 15 residues. CDR1 SGHRS and CDR2 YFSETQ come from the germline V gene. CDR3 region: CASSFTGTFNTEAFF. In DNA form, the CDR3 reads TGCGCCAGCAGCTTTACAGGGACTTTCAACACTGAAGCTTTCTTT.

J is TRBJ1-1 and V is TRBV4-3; D is undetermined. The V end was cut by 1 base, the J end by 2 bases, with 8 bases between. CDR3 length equals 14 residues. Germline CDR1 and CDR2: LGHNA and YSLEER. DNA for the CDR3: TGCGCCAGCAGCCAAGGCCTGATAAACACTGAAGCTTTCTTT. Its protein is CASSQGLINTEAFF.

V is TRBV7-8 and J is TRBJ1-5; tentative D call: TRBD1 (5 bases). V gave up 5 bases and J gave up 5 bases, with 10 bases separating them. From germline, CDR1 is SGHVS and CDR2 FQNEAQ. This CDR3 spans 13 amino acids. The CDR3 region is CASSRRGDQPQHF. In nucleotides, the CDR3 is TGTGCCAGCAGCAGGCGGGGGGATCAGCCCCAGCATTTT.

The chain links TRBV9 to TRBJ1-1, with a tentative D call TRBD1 (6 bases). The V end lost 4 bases, the J end lost 4 bases, and 17 bases lay between the germline ends. The CDR3 is 15 residues long. The germline CDR1 and CDR2 sequences are SGDLS and YYNGEE. The CDR3 bases are TGTGCCAGCAGCCTTATCCCGGACAGCTTCACTGAAGCTTTCTTT. Its translation is CASSLIPDSFTEAFF.

The chain carries TRBV2 and TRBJ1-2; no clear D gene. The germline gives CDR1 SNHLY, CDR2 FYNNEI. The CDR3 totals 12 residues. V lost 10 bases and J 8 bases, leaving 17 bases between the germline ends. CDR3 DNA sequence: TGTGCCATCAACTCCGCCGACCTCGGCTACACCTTC. Translated: CAINSADLGYTF.

V and J are TRBV29-1 and TRBJ1-3, with D hard to call. Germline V gives CDR1 SQVTM, CDR2 ANQGSEA. CDR3 size: 13 residues. V was trimmed by 7 bases and J by 2 bases, leaving 12 bases between them. The CDR3 protein is CSALTWAGNTIYF. DNA for the CDR3: TGCAGCGCCCTGACCTGGGCTGGAAACACCATATATTTT.

The gene calls are TRBV11-3 and TRBJ2-5, with 8 bases that match TRBD1. V was pared by 4 bases and J by 4 bases, with 11 bases of the junction left unmatched. The CDR3 contains 16 residues. Germline CDR1 is SGHNT and CDR2 is YENEEA. The CDR3 loop reads CASSSTWGQEAETQYF. In nucleotides, the CDR3 is TGTGCCAGCAGCTCCACTTGGGGACAGGAGGCAGAGACCCAGTACTTC. The variable domain in full, with the rest retrieved from reference TRBV11-3 and TRBJ2-5, is EAGVVQSPRYKIIEKKQPVAFWCNPISGHNTLYWYLQNLGQGPELLIRYENEEAVDDSQLPKDRFSAERLKGVDSTLKIQPAELGDSAVYLCASSSTWGQEAETQYFGPGTRLLVL.

The rearrangement links TRBV11-2 to TRBJ1-1, with D uncertain. This CDR3 spans 15 amino acids. CDR1 SGHAT and CDR2 FQNNGV come from the germline V gene. Trimming pared 3 bases from V and 0 bases from J, leaving 11 bases between. This chain's CDR3 is CASSFGRMLNTEAFF. As DNA, the CDR3 is TGTGCCAGCAGCTTCGGCCGTATGCTGAACACTGAAGCTTTCTTT.

The chain combines TRBV25-1 with TRBJ2-7; D gene unclear. The CDR3 totals 14 residues. CDR1 is MGHDK, CDR2 SYGVNS, per germline. Trimming took off 2 bases at V and 3 bases at J, with 11 bases between the two ends. The CDR3 spells CASSEQVSNYEQYF. The DNA of the CDR3 is TGTGCCAGCAGTGAACAGGTGAGCAACTACGAGCAGTACTTC.

V usage is TRBV27 and J usage is TRBJ1-4; D remains ambiguous. CDR3 length: 13 residues. With 2 bases removed from V and 4 bases from J, the gap between germline ends came to 5 bases. Per the germline V gene, CDR1 is MNHEY and CDR2 is SMNVEV (reference sequence). The CDR3 DNA follows: TGTGCCAGCAGTTTACAGTTTAATGAAAAACTGTTTTTT. This sequence encodes CASSLQFNEKLFF.

The chain couples TRBV25-1 to TRBJ2-7, with TRBD1 as a possible D gene (6 bases). V dropped 5 bases and J dropped 2 bases, with 13 bases sitting between them. The germline V gene encodes CDR1 MGHDK and CDR2 SYGVNS. This CDR3 has 14 residues. The CDR3 DNA follows: TGTGCCAGCAGTCCCCGGGACACCGCCTACGAGCAGTACTTC. It translates to CASSPRDTAYEQYF.

This chain joins TRBV7-6 and TRBJ2-5; possible D gene TRBD2, 5 bases. The V gene lost 1 base and the J gene lost 10 bases, with 7 bases spanning the gap. The CDR3 loop spans 11 amino acids. Germline V gene sequence: CDR1 SGHVS, CDR2 FNYEAQ. This chain's CDR3 is CASSLVGVQYF. CDR3 coding DNA: TGTGCCAGCAGCTTAGTGGGAGTCCAGTACTTC.

V and J are TRBV2 and TRBJ2-7; D gene unclear. In germline, CDR1 is SNHLY, CDR2 FYNNEI. The CDR3 has 12 residues. Trimming shortened V by 6 bases and J by 5 bases, and 11 bases separated the two germline ends. CDR3 nucleotides: TGTGCCAGCAGAGACGAGATCAACGAGCAGTACTTC. This encodes CASRDEINEQYF. Variable domain in full (rest from reference TRBV2 and TRBJ2-7): EPEVTQTPSHQVTQMGQEVILRCVPISNHLYFYWYRQILGQKVEFLVSFYNNEISEKSEIFDDQFSVERPDGSNFTLKIRSTKLEDSAMYFCASRDEINEQYFGPGTRLTVT.

The rearrangement links TRBV29-1 to TRBJ1-2, with D possibly matching TRBD1 (5 bases). The germline V and J ends were trimmed by 0 bases and 3 bases, with 11 bases remaining between them. This CDR3 region has 14 residues. Per the germline V gene, CDR1 is SQVTM and CDR2 is ANQGSEA. The CDR3 nucleotides are TGCAGCGTTGAAGAGGCATCCAGGGACTATGGCTACACCTTC. It specifies CSVEEASRDYGYTF.

This sequence joins TRBV7-2 and TRBJ1-2; 8 bases match TRBD1. The CDR3 runs 13 residues. Germline CDR1 is SGHTA and CDR2 is FQGNSA. V was clipped by 3 bases and J by 6 bases; unmatched bases: 3. The CDR3 DNA follows: TGTGCCAGCAGCTTGGGCAGGGGGCATGGCTACACCTTC. Its protein product is CASSLGRGHGYTF.